Shown below are 24 T cell receptor beta chains from a single sample sequenced in a study of T cell repertoires in cytomegalovirus infection. These receptors' targets are unknown. MiXCR, applied by TCRdb to the reads, yields one record per CDR3 protein. The data show approximately 390,000 distinct CDR3 sequences, approximately 30% seen once. This specimen was cultured PBMCs, taken from culture after CMV antigen stimulation. Receptors originate from a human donor in good health (CMV status not recorded). Some clones in this sample may be carry-over from other donors' samples.

This clonotype appeared a few times. The V gene is TRBV3-1, the J gene TRBJ2-3; D gene ambiguous. With 2 bases removed from V and 6 bases from J, the gap between germline ends came to 9 bases. This CDR3 is built from 13 residues. Germline assignment: CDR1 LGHDT and CDR2 YNNKEL (reference sequence). The CDR3 nucleotides read TGTGCCAGCAGCCAAATCGGATCCGATACGCAGTATTTT. Translation gives CASSQIGSDTQYF.

This clonotype has just a few counts. The chain has TRBV12-3 or TRBV12-4 and TRBJ1-2, with TRBD1 matching over 7 bases. The CDR3 length is 11 residues. V gave up 8 bases and J gave up 8 bases; unmatched junction bases: 5. The CDR3 DNA reads as TGTGCCAGCCTGGGACAGATGGGCTACACCTTC. It translates to CASLGQMGYTF.

The J gene is TRBJ2-2, the V gene TRBV7-9; 7 bases are shared with TRBD2. Unmatched junction bases numbered 6, after V lost 2 bases and J lost 6 bases. This CDR3 region has 15 residues. Per germline, CDR1 SEHNR and CDR2 FQNEAQ (reference sequence). DNA of the CDR3: TGTGCCAGCAGCTTACAGGGACTACGGCCCGGGGAGCTGTTTTTT. It translates to CASSLQGLRPGELFF.

This clonotype was counted between two and nine times. This chain joins TRBV6-5 and TRBJ1-2, with 7 bases matching TRBD1. CDR1 is MNHEY and CDR2 is SVGAGI in the germline V gene. J was trimmed by 4 bases and V by 2 bases; bases with no gene match: 4. The CDR3 has 14 residues. CDR3 DNA sequence: TGTGCCAGCAGTTACGGGGGACAGACCTATGGCTACACCTTC. Translation: CASSYGGQTYGYTF.

There are a few counts of this clonotype. The genes are TRBV7-2 and TRBJ2-3; D call uncertain. Germline lookup yields CDR1 SGHTA and CDR2 FQGNSA. Deletions cut 5 bases from V and 7 bases from J, with 7 bases between. This CDR3 contains 11 residues. CDR3 coding DNA: TGTGCCAGCAGCCCCAGCAATACGCAGTATTTT. Translating gives CASSPSNTQYF.

Comment on this clonotype: A much larger clone differs by one base, so this may be a read error. The chain is built from TRBV7-8 and TRBJ1-6; tentative D call: TRBD1 (5 bases). Trimming shortened V by 5 bases and J by 5 bases, and 22 bases separated the two germline ends. This CDR3 comprises 18 residues. CDR1 and CDR2 from the germline V gene are SGHVS and FQNEAQ. Here the CDR3 DNA reads TGTGCCAGCAGCATATCTTTTGGGGTAGGGGCTGATAATTCACCCCTCCACTTT. This codes for CASSISFGVGADNSPLHF.

This clonotype occurred many times. The rearrangement uses TRBV7-2 and TRBJ2-3; 9 nucleotides line up with TRBD2. Trimming took 5 bases from V and 2 from J; bases not matched to a gene: 8. Germline loops: CDR1 SGHTA, CDR2 FQGNSA. The CDR3 sequence is 16 residues long. The CDR3 spells CASSRVLGLATDTQYF. Here the CDR3 DNA reads TGTGCCAGCAGCCGGGTACTGGGACTAGCCACAGATACGCAGTATTTT.

J is TRBJ2-1 and V is TRBV7-9, with no clear D. The CDR3 extends over 16 amino acids. Trimming cost V 5 bases and J 7 bases, with 21 bases left between them. The germline CDR1 and CDR2 sequences are SEHNR and FQNEAQ (reference sequence). The CDR3 DNA is TGTGCCAGCAGCACGAGAGGTCTTTTCGATAGGAATGAGCAGTTCTTC. It codes for CASSTRGLFDRNEQFF.

The chain joins TRBV14 to TRBJ1-2; possibly TRBD1 for D (5 bases). V was shortened by 4 bases and J by 4 bases, with 16 bases between the two germline ends. The CDR3 covers 15 residues. In germline, CDR1 is SGHDN, CDR2 FVKESK. CDR3: CASSLTGREIYGYTF. The CDR3 DNA follows: TGTGCCAGCAGCCTGACTGGCAGGGAGATCTATGGCTACACCTTC.

This clonotype was detected only a few times. V gene TRBV20-1 combines with J gene TRBJ1-4, with unresolved D. Deletions cut 3 bases from V and 0 bases from J, with 8 bases between. Germline assignment: CDR1 DFQATT and CDR2 SNEGSKA (reference sequence). This CDR3 contains 14 residues. CDR3 sequence reads: CSARDDATNEKLFF. The CDR3, as DNA: TGCAGTGCTAGGGATGACGCAACTAATGAAAAACTGTTTTTT.

V usage is TRBV20-1 and J usage is TRBJ2-6; D possibly matches TRBD1 or TRBD2 (5 bases each). CDR1 and CDR2 (germline): DFQATT, SNEGSKA (reference sequence). This CDR3 region has 17 residues. Trimming removed 5 bases from V and 0 bases from J, with 17 bases in between. The CDR3 loop is CSARIPGTSSGANVLTF. CDR3 in DNA: TGCAGTGCTCGAATTCCCGGGACCTCCTCTGGGGCCAACGTCCTGACTTTC.

The V and J genes are TRBV28 and TRBJ2-5, with D possibly TRBD2 on 6 matching bases. Germline V gives CDR1 MDHEN, CDR2 SYDVKM. Trimming shortened V by 2 bases and J by 3 bases, and 13 bases separated the two germline ends. The CDR3 sequence is 15 residues long. CDR3 loop: CASSLMGSGEETQYF. In nucleotides, the CDR3 is TGTGCCAGCAGTTTAATGGGCTCGGGAGAAGAGACCCAGTACTTC.

This sequence joins TRBV7-9 and TRBJ1-1; TRBD1 matches 8 bases. The CDR3 consists of 15 residues. V dropped 4 bases and J dropped 6; count of bases not matched to a gene: 10. Germline CDR1 reads SEHNR; CDR2 reads FQNEAQ (reference sequence). The chain's CDR3 is CASSSRQGKIPEAFF. CDR3 sequence (DNA): TGTGCCAGCAGCTCCCGACAGGGGAAAATCCCTGAAGCTTTCTTT. Supplemented by reference TRBV7-9 and TRBJ1-1, the full variable domain reads DTGVSQNPRHKITKRGQNVTFRCDPISEHNRLYWYRQTLGQGPEFLTYFQNEAQLEKSRLLSDRFSAERPKGSFSTLEIQRTEQGDSAMYLCASSSRQGKIPEAFFGQGTRLTVV.

The chain combines TRBV10-3 with TRBJ2-1, with 7 positions matching TRBD2. Unmatched junction bases numbered 5, after V lost 0 bases and J lost 6 bases. Germline-derived CDR1 and CDR2 are ENHRY and SYGVKD. The CDR3 contains 15 residues. The CDR3 loop is CAISESWTRSNEQFF. Here the CDR3 DNA reads TGTGCCATCAGTGAGTCTTGGACTAGAAGCAATGAGCAGTTCTTC.

The chain combines TRBV7-2 with TRBJ1-5; TRBD1 is a possible D gene (6 bases). Germline CDR1 reads SGHTA; CDR2 reads FQGNSA. V was trimmed by 6 bases and J by 4 bases, leaving 19 bases between them. CDR3 size: 16 residues. The CDR3 DNA is TGTGCCAGCAGTCATGTGCCCGGACAGCCGAATCAGCCCCAGCATTTT. The encoded protein is CASSHVPGQPNQPQHF.

This clonotype was observed a handful of times. The chain carries TRBV6-1 and TRBJ1-5, with D tentatively TRBD1 (6 bases). In germline, CDR1 is MNHNS, CDR2 SASEGT. The V and J ends lost 3 bases and 7 bases respectively, with 10 bases between them. This CDR3 is 13 amino acids long. The CDR3 sequence is CASSEGAGQPQHF. The CDR3 bases are TGTGCCAGCAGTGAGGGGGCGGGACAGCCCCAGCATTTT.

V usage is TRBV29-1 and J usage is TRBJ2-3, with TRBD2 identical over 10 bases. This CDR3 comprises 19 residues. J gave up 2 bases and V 3 bases, and 17 bases lay outside the gene matches. CDR1 is SQVTM and CDR2 is ANQGSEA in the germline V gene. The CDR3 spells CSVERPSGSAHIATDTQYF. The CDR3 nucleotides read TGCAGCGTTGAGAGGCCTAGCGGGAGTGCGCACATAGCCACAGATACGCAGTATTTT.

V and J are TRBV28 and TRBJ1-1; tentatively, D is TRBD1 (5 bases). The CDR3 spans 14 residues. The germline CDR1 and CDR2 sequences are MDHEN and SYDVKM. V lost 2 bases and J lost 6, with 13 bases in between. CDR3 DNA: TGTGCCAGCAGTTTAGTATCAGGGCCCTCTGAAGCTTTCTTT. Its protein is CASSLVSGPSEAFF. The full variable domain, completed using reference TRBV28 and TRBJ1-1, is DVKVTQSSRYLVKRTGEKVFLECVQDMDHENMFWYRQDPGLGLRLIYFSYDVKMKEKGDIPEGYSVSREKKERFSLILESASTNQTSMYLCASSLVSGPSEAFFGQGTRLTVV.

Here the CDR3 reads CASSSGGSQNQPQHF. The DNA for the CDR3 is TGTGCCAGCAGTTCCGGGGGGAGCCAAAATCAGCCCCAGCATTTT. The chain uses TRBV12-3 or TRBV12-4 and TRBJ1-5; a weak D match, TRBD1 (5 bases). The CDR3 runs 15 residues. Trimming took 4 bases from V and 4 from J, leaving 14 bases between them.

The table lists this clonotype with a few counts. The rearrangement joins TRBV6-5 to TRBJ2-7; D gene ambiguous. V was cut by 0 bases and J by 2 bases, with 8 bases left in between. CDR1 is MNHEY, CDR2 SVGAGI, per germline. This CDR3 contains 14 residues. The CDR3 bases are TGTGCCAGCAGTTACTCATTCGAGGCCTACGAGCAGTACTTC. The encoded protein is CASSYSFEAYEQYF.

The CDR3 reads CASSQSREVWDNEQFF. For the CDR3, the DNA is TGCGCCAGCAGCCAATCCCGGGAGGTATGGGACAATGAGCAGTTCTTC. The chain links TRBV4-1 to TRBJ2-1; 7 positions match TRBD2. The CDR3 has 16 residues. V was pared by 2 bases and J by 5 bases, with 9 bases of the junction left unmatched. Germline-derived CDR1 and CDR2 are MGHRA and YSYEKL.

This clonotype was counted many times. V usage is TRBV7-2 and J usage is TRBJ2-7; D gene ambiguous. The V gene lost 1 base and the J gene lost 0 bases, with 10 bases spanning the gap. Germline V gene lookup returns CDR1 SGHTA and CDR2 FQGNSA. The CDR3 covers 15 residues. Here the CDR3 DNA reads TGTGCCAGCAGCTTAGTGGCGGTTAGCTCCTACGAGCAGTACTTC. It yields the protein CASSLVAVSSYEQYF.

This clonotype showed up just a few times. The CDR3 nucleotides read TGTGCCAGCAGCTCCCGACAGGGCCGGGCATACGAGCAGTACGTC. Amino acid sequence: CASSSRQGRAYEQYV. V is TRBV5-4 and J is TRBJ2-7, with 7 bases aligning to TRBD1. Germline-derived CDR1 and CDR2 are SGHNT and YYREEE (reference sequence). The ends lost 3 bases at V and 4 bases at J; junction bases unmatched: 10. The CDR3 is 15 residues long.

This clonotype came up a few times. This chain connects TRBV6-1 to TRBJ2-2; 7 nucleotides agree with TRBD1. The CDR3 sequence is 17 residues long. V gave up 8 bases and J gave up 4 bases; unmatched junction bases: 16. Germline loops: CDR1 MNHNS, CDR2 SASEGT. CDR3 region: CASLPPKTGRRTGELFF. The CDR3 nucleotides are TGTGCCAGCCTACCCCCAAAGACAGGGAGACGCACCGGGGAGCTGTTTTTT.